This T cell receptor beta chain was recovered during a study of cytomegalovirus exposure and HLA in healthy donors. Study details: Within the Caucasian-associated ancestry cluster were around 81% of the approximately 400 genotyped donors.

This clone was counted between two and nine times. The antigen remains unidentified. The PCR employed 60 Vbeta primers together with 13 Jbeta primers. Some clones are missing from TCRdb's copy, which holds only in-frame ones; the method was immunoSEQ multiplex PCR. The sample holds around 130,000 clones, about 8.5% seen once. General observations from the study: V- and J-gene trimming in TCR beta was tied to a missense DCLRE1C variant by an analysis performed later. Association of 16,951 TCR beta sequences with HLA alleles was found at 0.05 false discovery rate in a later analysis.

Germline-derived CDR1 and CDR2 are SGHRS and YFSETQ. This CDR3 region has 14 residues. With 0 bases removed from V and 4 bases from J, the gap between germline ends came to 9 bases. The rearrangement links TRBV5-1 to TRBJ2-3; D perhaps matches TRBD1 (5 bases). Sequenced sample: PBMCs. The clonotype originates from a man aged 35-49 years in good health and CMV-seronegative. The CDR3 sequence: CASSLALGADTQYF. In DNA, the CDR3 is TGCGCCAGCAGCTTGGCCCTAGGGGCAGATACGCAGTATTTT. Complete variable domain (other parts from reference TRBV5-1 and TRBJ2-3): KAGVTQTPRYLIKTRGQQVTLSCSPISGHRSVSWYQQTPGQGLQFLFEYFSETQRNKGNFPGRFSGRQFSNSRSEMNVSTLELGDSALYLCASSLALGADTQYFGPGTRLTVL.